This T cell receptor beta chain is from a study of human T cells and chemical hapten exposure. Across the study: There were per-sample TCR yield variations, arising mainly from small pooled library volume differences.

This clonotype was seen only a few times. This CDR3 is built from 19 residues. V lost 5 bases and J lost 5; bases outside the gene matches: 21. Germline V lookup: CDR1 SGHTA, CDR2 FQGNSA. Each cDNA molecule in the library carried unique molecular identifiers. MiXCR, run by TCRdb on the RACE reads, gives a single entry per CDR3 protein. The sample consists of roughly 380,000 distinct CDR3 sequences, around 6% of them appearing once. As to time point: patch test 2, 6 weeks after DPC sensitization. Treatment reported: therapeutic diphenylcyclopropenone sensitization with weekly scalp DPC. Alopecia patients between 18 and 70 years old and suitable for DPC were used as donors.

Here the sequenced sample was whole blood, taken in connection with sensitization to the hapten diphenylcyclopropenone (DPC). The TCR originated in a woman between 18 and 29 years old with alopecia areata. Some clones in this sample may be carry-over from other donors' samples. The chain links TRBV7-2 to TRBJ2-3; 8 bases align to TRBD2. In DNA form, the CDR3 reads TGTGCCAGCAGCCGGATCATGGGGCGGGGGGCCAGACATAAAGATACGCAGTATTTT. This codes for CASSRIMGRGARHKDTQYF.